This T cell receptor beta chain was observed in a study of T cells in Graves' hyperthyroidism and ophthalmopathy. Study conclusions and caveats: Clonotypes that were expanded in thyroid above 0.001 mostly appeared in blood too.

Germline values: CDR1 LGHNA, CDR2 YNFKEQ. The CDR3 totals 17 residues. Those patients with uncontrolled infection, other autoimmune disease, pregnancy or lactation were excluded. PBMCs were sourced from more than 9 ml fresh peripheral blood. The investigators amplified TCR beta CDR3 regions from RNA transcripts. A set of HTBI primers served as the primers for a first-round RT-PCR of the TCR CDR3. TCRdb reprocessed the multiplex PCR reads via MiXCR and lists one record per CDR3 protein. The table lists 450,000 to 650,000 distinct CDR3 sequences, approximately 17% of them singletons. About this clonotype: Its antigen is currently unknown. The junction differs from germline at one of its ends, possibly a read error.

The sequenced material came from blood. The rearrangement joins TRBV4-2 to TRBJ2-7, with 12 bases that match TRBD2. The origin of this receptor is a woman under 30 with Graves' ophthalmopathy. The CDR3 region has the DNA TGTGTCAGCAGCCAAGACCTAGCGGGAGGGCGGGTGTACGAGCAGTACTTC. Its protein product is CVSSQDLAGGRVYEQYF.